Each of the 25 T cell receptor beta chains below was sequenced from the same sample in a study of T-cell memory formation after mild COVID-19. TCRdb passed the 5' RACE reads through MiXCR, listing each CDR3 protein once. The table has about 140,000 distinct CDR3 sequences, around 14% seen once. Source material: PBMCs or a T cell subset sorted from them (not recorded which). These TCRs come from an adult woman who had mild COVID-19 (a few samples of this study predate the infection). Cell type and time point are not known.

This clonotype was detected a few times. The chain has TRBV25-1 and TRBJ1-4; the D gene is possibly TRBD1 (6 bases). The V gene's germline CDR1 is MGHDK and CDR2 SYGVNS. V was cut by 3 bases and J by 8 bases, with 16 bases left in between. This CDR3 region has 15 residues. The CDR3 coding sequence is TGTGCCAGCAGTGATCACAGGGATCTTTGGGAAAAACTGTTTTTT. It specifies CASSDHRDLWEKLFF.

The chain couples TRBV20-1 to TRBJ2-3; D not certain. Deletions cut 1 base from V and 5 bases from J, with 10 bases between. In germline, CDR1 is DFQATT, CDR2 SNEGSKA (reference sequence). The CDR3 is 13 amino acids. The CDR3 region has the DNA TGCAGTGCTAGAGTCCAAGTTCGAGATACGCAGTATTTT. This translates into CSARVQVRDTQYF.

This clonotype has at least ten counts. The rearrangement joins TRBV2 to TRBJ1-1; D gene ambiguous. The V gene's germline CDR1 is SNHLY and CDR2 FYNNEI. Trimming removed 2 bases from V and 5 bases from J, with 15 bases in between. The CDR3 runs 15 residues. This CDR3 reads CASSERGRTHTEAFF. The DNA for the CDR3 is TGTGCCAGCAGTGAAAGAGGCAGGACGCATACTGAAGCTTTCTTT.

The chain links TRBV7-2 to TRBJ2-3, with 8 bases matching TRBD2. The germline CDR1 and CDR2 sequences are SGHTA and FQGNSA. The CDR3 consists of 16 residues. J was trimmed by 0 bases and V by 5 bases; bases with no gene match: 7. The CDR3 region has the DNA TGTGCCAGCAGCCCAACAACTAGCGGAAGCACAGATACGCAGTATTTT. This encodes CASSPTTSGSTDTQYF.

This clonotype was detected only a few times. The genes are TRBV7-6 and TRBJ2-7, with 7 positions matching TRBD1. Per the germline V gene, CDR1 is SGHVS and CDR2 is FNYEAQ. The CDR3 is made up of 15 amino acids. The V segment lost 1 base and the J segment 1 base; nucleotides outside the gene matches: 4. Written as DNA, the CDR3 is TGTGCCAGCAGCTTAGGGCTGGGACAGTCCTACGAGCAGTACTTC. Protein sequence: CASSLGLGQSYEQYF.

This clonotype was seen more than once but under ten times. V is TRBV7-9 and J is TRBJ1-5; D might be TRBD1 (6 bases). In germline, CDR1 is SEHNR, CDR2 FQNEAQ (reference sequence). The CDR3 has 16 residues. V lost 3 bases, J lost 3 bases, and 15 bases lay in between. CDR3 sequence (DNA): TGTGCCAGCAGCTTTTCGGGGGCTCCGGACAATCAGCCCCAGCATTTT. Translated: CASSFSGAPDNQPQHF.

This clonotype was detected ten times or more. J is TRBJ2-7 and V is TRBV4-1; TRBD2 matches 7 bases. Germline values: CDR1 MGHRA, CDR2 YSYEKL. The CDR3 loop spans 16 amino acids. Trimming removed 0 bases from V and 1 base from J; junction bases left unmatched: 6. CDR3 sequence (DNA): TGCGCCAGCAGCCAAGATAGTGGAGCGGGGTCCTACGAGCAGTACTTC. Protein: CASSQDSGAGSYEQYF.

There are many counts of this clonotype. The chain employs TRBV5-1 and TRBJ2-1; 11 bases map to TRBD2. Looked up from germline, CDR1 is SGHRS and CDR2 is YFSETQ. The V segment lost 0 bases and the J segment 8 bases; nucleotides outside the gene matches: 4. The CDR3 is 15 residues long. The chain's CDR3 is CASSLAPSGGHEQFF. The DNA for the CDR3 is TGCGCCAGCAGCTTGGCCCCTAGCGGGGGGCATGAGCAGTTCTTC.

The gene calls are TRBV4-1 and TRBJ1-2, with TRBD1 as a possible D gene (6 bases). The CDR3 is made up of 13 amino acids. The germline V and J ends were trimmed by 0 bases and 5 bases, with 7 bases remaining between them. Germline V gene sequence: CDR1 MGHRA, CDR2 YSYEKL. The CDR3 sequence is CASSQDGQYGYTF. CDR3 DNA sequence: TGCGCCAGCAGCCAAGATGGACAGTATGGCTACACCTTC.

This rearrangement joins TRBV2 to TRBJ2-7, with D perhaps given as TRBD1 or TRBD2 (6 bases each). This CDR3 contains 13 residues. CDR1 and CDR2 from the germline V gene are SNHLY and FYNNEI. The V and J ends lost 3 bases and 6 bases respectively, with 12 bases between them. The CDR3: CASSDEGGSEQYF. Here the CDR3 DNA reads TGTGCCAGCAGTGACGAGGGGGGCTCCGAGCAGTACTTC. The variable domain in full, completed from reference TRBV2 and TRBJ2-7, reads EPEVTQTPSHQVTQMGQEVILRCVPISNHLYFYWYRQILGQKVEFLVSFYNNEISEKSEIFDDQFSVERPDGSNFTLKIRSTKLEDSAMYFCASSDEGGSEQYFGPGTRLTVT.

This clonotype has just a few counts. The chain has TRBV6-5 and TRBJ1-2, with TRBD1 matching 7 bases. CDR3 length: 15 residues. J gave up 4 bases and V 3 bases, and 8 bases lay outside the gene matches. Per the germline V gene, CDR1 is MNHEY and CDR2 is SVGAGI. The CDR3 protein is CASSYTGEITYGYTF. CDR3 in DNA: TGTGCCAGCAGTTATACAGGGGAGATTACCTATGGCTACACCTTC.

This clonotype was found a few times. V usage is TRBV6-2 or TRBV6-3 and J usage is TRBJ2-1, with a weak D call TRBD2 (6 bases). V was cut by 6 bases and J by 12 bases, with 15 bases left in between. Germline V lookup: CDR1 MNHEY, CDR2 SVGEGT. The CDR3 covers 12 residues. CDR3 amino acids: CASSFAGSGQFF. The DNA for the CDR3 is TGTGCCAGCAGCTTCGCGGGGTCCGGGCAGTTCTTC.

This clonotype was seen only a few times. The chain couples TRBV5-1 to TRBJ2-7; possibly TRBD2 for D (5 bases). The germline CDR1 and CDR2 sequences are SGHRS and YFSETQ. V was cut by 3 bases and J by 3 bases, with 16 bases left in between. This CDR3 has 15 residues. The CDR3 loop is CASSYEGRPYYEQYF. The CDR3 nucleotides are TGCGCCAGCAGCTACGAGGGTCGCCCCTACTACGAGCAGTACTTC.

This clonotype was seen more than once but under ten times. V is TRBV29-1 and J is TRBJ1-2; weak D call: TRBD1 (6 bases). Germline assignment: CDR1 SQVTM and CDR2 ANQGSEA. V was shortened by 0 bases and J by 0 bases, with 26 bases between the two germline ends. CDR3 length: 20 residues. CDR3 bases: TGCAGCGTTGAAGATAGGTGGGGGGACACCTACCAACTAGCTAACTATGGCTACACCTTC. Translating it yields CSVEDRWGDTYQLANYGYTF.

A few counts support this clonotype. V and J are TRBV7-6 and TRBJ2-3; tentative D call: TRBD2 (5 bases). Germline lookup yields CDR1 SGHVS and CDR2 FNYEAQ. Trimming shortened V by 1 base and J by 0 bases, and 11 bases separated the two germline ends. CDR3 length: 16 residues. CDR3 loop: CASSLVGGDSTDTQYF. The DNA for the CDR3 is TGTGCCAGCAGCTTAGTTGGAGGCGATAGCACAGATACGCAGTATTTT.

The V and J genes are TRBV30 and TRBJ2-1; 10 nucleotides line up with TRBD2. V lost 8 bases, J lost 6 bases, and 10 bases stayed unmatched. CDR3 length: 14 residues. The germline gives CDR1 GTSNPN, CDR2 SVGIG (reference sequence). The CDR3 coding sequence is TGTGCCCCCGACTTAGCGGGGGGACGCAATGAGCAGTTCTTC. Protein product: CAPDLAGGRNEQFF. The full variable domain, its missing parts supplied by reference TRBV30 and TRBJ2-1, is SQTIHQWPATLVQPVGSPLSLECTVEGTSNPNLYWYRQAAGRGLQLLFYSVGIGQISSEVPQNLSASRPQDRQFILSSKKLLLSDSGFYLCAPDLAGGRNEQFFGPGTRLTVL.

The V gene is TRBV7-8, the J gene TRBJ2-3; D possibly corresponds to TRBD2 (6 bases). Trimming removed 3 bases at V and 0 bases at J, with 7 bases between. This CDR3 spans 14 amino acids. Per germline, CDR1 SGHVS and CDR2 FQNEAQ. CDR3 loop: CASSFGTSTDTQYF. CDR3 sequence (DNA): TGTGCCAGCAGCTTTGGGACTAGCACAGATACGCAGTATTTT.

The sample holds a few counts of this clonotype. This chain links TRBV6-2 or TRBV6-3 with TRBJ2-5, with TRBD2 as a possible D gene (6 bases). The CDR3 extends over 16 amino acids. Trimming pared 5 bases from V and 0 bases from J, leaving 16 bases between. Germline V CDR1 and CDR2: MNHEY, SVGEGT. CDR3 loop: CASSQGLFADQETQYF. DNA of the CDR3: TGTGCCAGCAGTCAAGGACTATTTGCCGACCAAGAGACCCAGTACTTC.

This clonotype appeared a few times. The rearrangement links TRBV6-5 to TRBJ2-7, with TRBD1 identical over 9 bases. CDR1 and CDR2 (germline): MNHEY, SVGAGI. The CDR3 spans 14 residues. Germline trimming cut 5 bases from V and 4 bases from J; bases unmatched to any gene: 6. The CDR3: CASSPGQGMYEQYF. The CDR3 coding sequence is TGTGCCAGCAGTCCCGGACAGGGGATGTACGAGCAGTACTTC.

The CDR3: CATSQGWNTEAFF. In nucleotides, the CDR3 is TGTGCCACCAGTCAGGGGTGGAACACTGAAGCTTTCTTT. J is TRBJ1-1 and V is TRBV24-1; D may be TRBD1 (6 bases). The CDR3 contains 13 residues. Trimming stripped 6 bases from V and 1 base from J, with 8 bases between. Germline lookup yields CDR1 KGHDR and CDR2 SFDVKD.

In this sample, this clonotype turned up a few times. This sequence joins TRBV6-1 and TRBJ2-7; no firm D call. The germline V gene has CDR1 MNHNS and CDR2 SASEGT. The length of the CDR3 is 13 residues. V was cut by 6 bases and J by 3 bases, with 12 bases left in between. The CDR3 is CASRSGDFYEQYF. CDR3 DNA: TGTGCCAGCAGGTCGGGTGATTTCTACGAGCAGTACTTC.

The CDR3 bases are TGCGCCAGCAGCTTGCCGGGTGGTGAAGGCTACACCTTC. Its translation: CASSLPGGEGYTF. The genes are TRBV5-1 and TRBJ1-2; D uncertain. This CDR3 is built from 13 residues. Germline V gene data show CDR1 as SGHRS and CDR2 as YFSETQ. Trimming shortened V by 1 base and J by 8 bases, and 12 bases separated the two germline ends.

This chain links TRBV7-2 with TRBJ2-7; the match to TRBD2 covers 9 bases. The germline V gene has CDR1 SGHTA and CDR2 FQGNSA. The CDR3 extends over 16 amino acids. V lost 5 bases and J lost 2; bases outside the gene matches: 10. The CDR3 region has the DNA TGTGCCAGCAGCGGCAGAGGTGGCGGGGGGGCCTACGAGCAGTACTTC. Protein: CASSGRGGGGAYEQYF.

The table lists this clonotype with a few counts. V usage is TRBV13 and J usage is TRBJ2-7, with 8 nucleotides matching TRBD1. CDR1 and CDR2 from the germline V gene are PRHDT and FYEKMQ (reference sequence). V gave up 5 bases and J gave up 3 bases; unmatched junction bases: 9. CDR3 size: 15 residues. The CDR3, as DNA: TGTGCCAGCAGCCAGACCGGGACAGGAGACTACGAGCAGTACTTC. It encodes CASSQTGTGDYEQYF.

In its sample, this clonotype was seen many times. V and J are TRBV15 and TRBJ2-1, with 9 bases identical to TRBD2. The CDR3 loop spans 18 amino acids. Germline CDR1 is LNHNV and CDR2 is YYDKDF (reference sequence). J gave up 7 bases and V 0 bases, and 13 bases lay outside the gene matches. CDR3 in amino acids: CATSRDRRGGAGKNEQFF. The CDR3 region has the DNA TGTGCCACCAGCAGAGATAGACGCGGGGGGGCCGGGAAAAATGAGCAGTTCTTC.